This T cell receptor (beta chain) was sequenced during a study of CD8+ T cells in alopecia areata. Study summary: Patients received oral tofacitinib, 5 to 10 mg twice daily, for moderate-to-severe alopecia areata.

Note on this clone: The antigen is undetermined.

cDNA serving as the sequencing template came from extracted, reverse transcribed RNA. Produced via immunoSEQ multiplex PCR; TCRdb's table is partial and in-frame only. The table records 110,000 or so clones, 56% of them present only once. Germline V gene data show CDR1 as ENHRY and CDR2 as SYGVKD. The CDR3 consists of 12 residues. V was cut by 6 bases and J by 8 bases, with 13 bases left in between. The study, taken as a whole, reports: Clonality exceeded that of normal scalp in lesional scalp, most notably in alopecia totalis/universalis.

Treatment in this sample: oral pan-JAK inhibitor, 5-10 mg twice daily. This sequence originates from a human donor with alopecia areata. This material consisted of CD4+ T cells sorted from blood, taken at week 24, from a patient treated with tofacitinib. The chain is built from TRBV10-3 and TRBJ1-1, with no clear D. The CDR3 DNA sequence: TGTGCCATCAGGGGTGGGGAAGCCGAAGCTTTCTTT. Translation: CAIRGGEAEAFF.